The sequence of this TCR beta chain was determined in a study of vaccination and CD4 T cells after COVID-19. Study-level background: Overlapping SARS-CoV-2, HCoV-NL63, HCoV-OC43 and HCoV-229E spike peptides stimulated the cells.

Notes on this clonotype: No antigen is known for it.

Sequencing of cultured CD4+ T cell DNA used the Oncomine TCR Beta short-read assay. Investigators obtained genomic DNA by extraction from cultured CD4+ T cells. MiXCR was run by TCRdb on the PCR reads, yielding one entry per CDR3 protein. The sample includes more than 20,000 distinct CDR3 sequences, 50% to 70% of them seen just once. The CDR3 loop spans 13 amino acids. From germline, CDR1 is DFQATT and CDR2 SNEGSKA (reference sequence). V trimming: 7 bases; J trimming: 1 base; junction bases outside the gene matches: 3. Noted treatment: approximately 11-day PBMC culture with coronavirus spike peptide pools or control peptides (ViraFEST assay). Half the growth medium was swapped for new IL-2 medium on days 3 and 7.

The material was CD4+ T cells from blood, cultured in vitro, obtained after SARS-CoV-2 vaccination. The origin of this receptor is a human donor who received a COVID-19 vaccine. V gene TRBV20-1 combines with J gene TRBJ2-3; 9 bases are a match to TRBD2. The CDR3 nucleotides read TGCAGTGGTAGGACTAGCGGCACAGATACGCAGTATTTT. This encodes CSGRTSGTDTQYF.